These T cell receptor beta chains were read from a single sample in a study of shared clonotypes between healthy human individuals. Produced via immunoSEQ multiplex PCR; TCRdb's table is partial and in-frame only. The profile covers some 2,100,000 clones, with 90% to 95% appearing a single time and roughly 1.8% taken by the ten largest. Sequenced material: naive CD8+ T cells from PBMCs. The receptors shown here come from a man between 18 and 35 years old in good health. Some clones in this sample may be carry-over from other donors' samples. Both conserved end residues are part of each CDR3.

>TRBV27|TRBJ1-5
CASSPRAEDQPQHF
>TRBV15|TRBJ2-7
CATSRRLGSYEQYF
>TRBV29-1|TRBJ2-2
CSVRLAGELFF
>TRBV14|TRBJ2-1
CASSQASGWVSYNEQFF
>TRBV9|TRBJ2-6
CASSVEGDTPLGGANVLTF
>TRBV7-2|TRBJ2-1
CASSLGQRLSSYNEQFF
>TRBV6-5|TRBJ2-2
CASSYRRQNTGELFF
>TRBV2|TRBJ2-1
CASTPGAGEMNEQFF
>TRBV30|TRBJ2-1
CAWSLGRLYNEQFF
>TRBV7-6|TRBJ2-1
CASMVGPYNEQFF
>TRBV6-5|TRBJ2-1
CASSYRREDNEQFF
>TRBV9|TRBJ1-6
CASSPEGWGSYNSPLHF
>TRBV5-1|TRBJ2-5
CASSPSQGEETQYF
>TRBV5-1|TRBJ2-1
CASSLGWGSSYNEQFF
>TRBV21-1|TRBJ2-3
CASSKTSGQSTDTQYF
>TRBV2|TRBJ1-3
CASSEKTGEEGNTIYF
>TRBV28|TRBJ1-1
CASSRGQGGTEAFF
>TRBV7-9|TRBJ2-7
CASSLGSNEQYF
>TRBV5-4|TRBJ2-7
CASSSPGGRVGEQYF
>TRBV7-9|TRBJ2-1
CASSSLHPGQFF
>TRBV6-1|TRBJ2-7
CASSESDRVFYEQYF
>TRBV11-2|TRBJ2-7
CASSPLWDEQYF
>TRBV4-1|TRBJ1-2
CASSQSDSFGYTF
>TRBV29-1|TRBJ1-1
CSAYGTEAFF
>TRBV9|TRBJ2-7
CASSVDRATYEQYF
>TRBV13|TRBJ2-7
CASSHRGYEQYF
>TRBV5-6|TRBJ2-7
CASRTSGSYEQYF
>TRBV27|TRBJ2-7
CASSFLAGGGYEQYF
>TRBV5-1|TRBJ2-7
CASSLTTGSEQYF
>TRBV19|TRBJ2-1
CASSKQTGTGIYYNEQFF
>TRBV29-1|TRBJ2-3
CSVFGASTDTQYF
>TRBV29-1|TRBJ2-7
CSASGIAGGGTYEQYF
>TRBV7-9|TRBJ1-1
CASSPRQGGLTFF
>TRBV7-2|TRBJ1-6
CASSRAGYRGLSPLHF
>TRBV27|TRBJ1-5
CASSWDSNQPQHF
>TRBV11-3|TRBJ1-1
CASSFTGHTEAFF
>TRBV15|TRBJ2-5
CATSRGTGRETQYF
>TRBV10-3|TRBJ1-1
CAISEVGGRGNTEAFF
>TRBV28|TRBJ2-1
CASSLVFGQDNEQFF
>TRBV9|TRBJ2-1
CASSVAGTIYNEQFF